A single sample is the source of the 21 T cell receptor beta chains below, sequenced in a study of Graves' ophthalmopathy and Graves' hyperthyroidism. Using RNA transcripts, the TCR beta CDR3 regions were amplified. The authors performed first-round RT-PCR with HTBI primers and then a second-round multiplex PCR. In TCRdb, the multiplex PCR reads were re-called with MiXCR into one record per CDR3 protein. The table lists 650,000 to 900,000 distinct CDR3 sequences, around 40% of them singletons. The sequenced sample was peripheral blood. The receptor source for this set is an adult man with Graves' ophthalmopathy.

This clonotype came up many times. The genes are TRBV10-3 and TRBJ2-7, with D possibly TRBD2 on 6 matching bases. Germline CDR1 reads ENHRY; CDR2 reads SYGVKD. This CDR3 has 13 residues. The ends were cut back, 6 bases at V and 6 bases at J, with 15 bases in the middle. CDR3 bases: TGTGCCATCAGACAATCGGGACTCAGCGAGCAGTACTTC. Protein sequence: CAIRQSGLSEQYF.

In this sample, this clonotype turned up a few times. The rearrangement uses TRBV6-4 and TRBJ2-7; 9 positions agree with TRBD1. V was clipped by 8 bases and J by 2 bases; unmatched bases: 7. CDR3 length: 14 residues. In germline, CDR1 is MRHNA, CDR2 SNTAGT. For the CDR3, the DNA is TGTGCCAGCGGGGGGACAGGGTGGCCCTACGAGCAGTACTTC. This codes for CASGGTGWPYEQYF.

At least ten counts were recorded for this clonotype. The gene calls are TRBV10-3 and TRBJ1-3, with 8 bases aligning to TRBD1. The CDR3 is 16 amino acids. Germline CDR1 ENHRY, CDR2 SYGVKD. Trimming at V came to 4 bases and at J to 7 bases, leaving 12 bases not matched to a gene. This CDR3 is CAISAYDDRGGNTIYF. The CDR3 DNA is TGTGCCATCAGTGCCTACGATGACAGGGGAGGTAACACCATATATTTT.

The rearrangement uses TRBV29-1 and TRBJ1-1; the D is unclear. V shed 6 bases and J shed 7 bases, with 18 bases lying between them. The CDR3 has 13 amino acids. CDR1 SQVTM and CDR2 ANQGSEA come from the germline V gene. Written as DNA, the CDR3 is TGCAGCGTCACTAGCGGGTCCTACAATGAAGCTTTCTTT. Its translation is CSVTSGSYNEAFF.

A note on this clonotype: A single base separates this from a much larger clone, so it may be a read error. CDR3 protein: CASSVEGGSDTEASF. CDR3 sequence (DNA): TGTGCCAGCAGCGTAGAAGGGGGCTCTGACACTGAAGCTTCCTTT. The chain carries TRBV9 and TRBJ1-1; 7 nucleotides agree with TRBD1. The CDR3 has 15 residues. From germline, CDR1 is SGDLS and CDR2 YYNGEE.

This clonotype has at least ten counts. The chain joins TRBV5-1 to TRBJ2-7; 7 bases map to TRBD1. The CDR3 sequence is 14 residues long. The V gene's germline CDR1 is SGHRS and CDR2 YFSETQ. The V gene end was trimmed by 4 bases and the J gene end by 2 bases; junction bases not matched to a gene: 6. In DNA, the CDR3 is TGCGCCAGCAGCCCCCGGACAGGACCCTACGAGCAGTACTTC. This encodes CASSPRTGPYEQYF.

As regards this clonotype: This may be a read error: a much more frequent sequence differs by one nucleotide. The chain employs TRBV10-3 and TRBJ2-2; tentatively, D is TRBD2 (6 bases). Germline CDR1 is ENHRY and CDR2 is SYGVKD. V gave up 7 bases and J gave up 0 bases, with 9 bases separating them. The CDR3 extends over 14 amino acids. The CDR3 nucleotides are TGTGCCATCATGGAGGGCCCGAACACCGGGGAGCTGTTTTTT. Amino acid sequence: CAIMEGPNTGELFF.

This clonotype came up once. V usage is TRBV10-3 and J usage is TRBJ1-2; 7 bases are shared with TRBD1. V was clipped by 10 bases and J by 3 bases; unmatched bases: 20. CDR3 size: 17 residues. Per germline, CDR1 ENHRY and CDR2 SYGVKD. CDR3 sequence reads: CASFEPGQYRSDYGYTF. As DNA, the CDR3 is TGTGCCAGCTTCGAACCGGGACAGTACCGTTCTGACTATGGCTACACCTTC.

This clonotype was counted at least ten times. The V gene is TRBV7-2, the J gene TRBJ1-1, with TRBD1 as a possible D gene (5 bases). V lost 0 bases, J lost 5 bases, and 10 bases lay in between. Germline CDR1 reads SGHTA; CDR2 reads FQGNSA. CDR3 length: 14 residues. The CDR3 loop is CASSLAGVRTEAFF. As DNA, the CDR3 is TGTGCCAGCAGCTTAGCAGGGGTACGGACTGAAGCTTTCTTT.

The J gene is TRBJ1-5, the V gene TRBV2; TRBD1 is a possible D gene (5 bases). The length of the CDR3 is 15 residues. V was pared by 3 bases and J by 5 bases, with 14 bases between. Per germline, CDR1 SNHLY and CDR2 FYNNEI. CDR3 sequence: CASSDGLRVYQPQHF. The CDR3 DNA reads TGTGCCAGCAGTGATGGGCTCAGGGTCTATCAGCCCCAGCATTTT.

The chain links TRBV20-1 to TRBJ1-5; possible D gene TRBD1, 6 bases. The CDR3 runs 17 residues. Germline values: CDR1 DFQATT, CDR2 SNEGSKA (reference sequence). V dropped 1 base and J dropped 6 bases, with 22 bases sitting between them. The CDR3: CSARVGRGMVGGQPQHF. As DNA, the CDR3 is TGCAGTGCTAGAGTGGGCAGGGGAATGGTAGGTGGTCAGCCCCAGCATTTT.

This chain joins TRBV20-1 and TRBJ2-7; possibly TRBD2 for D (6 bases). CDR1 is DFQATT, CDR2 SNEGSKA, per germline (reference sequence). The CDR3 is 12 residues long. The V gene lost 1 base and the J gene lost 7 bases, with 11 bases spanning the gap. For the CDR3, the DNA is TGCAGTGCTAGAGCGGACGCGGGGGAGCAGTACTTC. This gives the protein CSARADAGEQYF.

The table lists this clonotype with a few counts. The chain carries TRBV12-3 or TRBV12-4 and TRBJ1-1; TRBD1 matches 9 bases. This CDR3 has 13 amino acids. J gave up 6 bases and V 6 bases, and 5 bases lay outside the gene matches. The CDR3 DNA sequence: TGTGCCAGCAGGCGTGGGACAGGGCCTGAAGCTTTCTTT. Amino acids: CASRRGTGPEAFF.

On this clonotype: Being one base from a much bigger clone, this may be a read error. V is TRBV7-9 and J is TRBJ2-7; D is unresolved. This CDR3 has 12 amino acids. V lost 5 bases and J 6 bases, leaving 11 bases between the germline ends. Germline lookup yields CDR1 SEHNR and CDR2 FQNEAQ (reference sequence). The CDR3 DNA sequence: TGTGCCAGCAGCATAAAGGTCTGCGAGCAGTACTTC. It specifies CASSIKVCEQYF. Full variable domain (rest looked up from reference TRBV7-9 and TRBJ2-7): DTGVSQNPRHKITKRGQNVTFRCDPISEHNRLYWYRQTLGQGPEFLTYFQNEAQLEKSRLLSDRFSAERPKGSFSTLEIQRTEQGDSAMYLCASSIKVCEQYFGPGTRLTVT.

The chain employs TRBV7-2 and TRBJ2-7; weak D call: TRBD2 (5 bases). Trimming removed 5 bases from V and 4 bases from J, with 18 bases in between. CDR3 size: 15 residues. CDR1 is SGHTA and CDR2 is FQGNSA in the germline V gene. The CDR3: CASSPPVGVSYEQYF. The DNA of the CDR3 is TGTGCCAGCAGCCCCCCCGTGGGAGTATCATACGAGCAGTACTTC.

This clonotype has only a few counts. A much more abundant neighbour one base away suggests this may be a read error. This chain joins TRBV7-2 and TRBJ2-2; D is undetermined. CDR3 length equals 12 residues. V dropped 3 bases and J dropped 4 bases, with 3 bases sitting between them. CDR1 is SGHTA, CDR2 FQGNSA, per germline. CDR3 protein: CASSFFTGELFF. The CDR3 region has the DNA TGTGCCAGCAGCTTCTTCACCGGGGAGCTGTTTTTT.

This sequence joins TRBV9 and TRBJ1-2, with no clear D. The CDR3 has 13 amino acids. CDR1 and CDR2 (germline): SGDLS, YYNGEE. The V gene lost 4 bases and the J gene lost 8 bases, with 15 bases spanning the gap. CDR3 protein: CASSQADHGGYTF. The DNA of the CDR3 is TGTGCCAGCAGCCAAGCGGACCACGGGGGCTACACCTTC.

The J gene is TRBJ2-5, the V gene TRBV9, with TRBD2 as a possible D gene (6 bases). Looked up from germline, CDR1 is SGDLS and CDR2 is YYNGEE. The germline V and J ends were trimmed by 3 bases and 5 bases, with 17 bases remaining between them. The CDR3 is 15 amino acids. CDR3 protein: CASSGSTSFGETQYF. In DNA form, the CDR3 reads TGTGCCAGCAGCGGCTCGACTAGTTTTGGCGAGACCCAGTACTTC. Full variable domain (outside the CDR3, taken from reference TRBV9 and TRBJ2-5): DSGVTQTPKHLITATGQRVTLRCSPRSGDLSVYWYQQSLDQGLQFLIQYYNGEERAKGNILERFSAQQFPDLHSELNLSSLELGDSALYFCASSGSTSFGETQYFGPGTRLLVL.

This clonotype was seen once. A junction boundary mismatches the germline segment, possibly from a read error. CDR3 in DNA: TGCGCCAGCAGCCAAGAGTTGGGGGGGGTTGAAGCTTTCTTT. Translation: CASSQELGGVEAFF. The chain carries TRBV7-9 and TRBJ1-1, with D perhaps TRBD1 (5 bases). The CDR3 consists of 14 residues. Looked up from germline, CDR1 is SEHNR and CDR2 is FQNEAQ (reference sequence). The full variable domain, completed using reference TRBV7-9 and TRBJ1-1, is DTGVSQNPRHKITKRGQNVTFRCDPISEHNRLYWYRQTLGQGPEFLTYFQNEAQLEKSRLLSDRFSAERPKGSFSTLEIQRTEQGDSAMYLCASSQELGGVEAFFGQGTRLTVV.

This chain joins TRBV10-3 and TRBJ1-1; perhaps TRBD1 as D (6 bases). From germline, CDR1 is ENHRY and CDR2 SYGVKD. The CDR3 is 12 amino acids. Trimming pared 5 bases from V and 5 bases from J, leaving 9 bases between. The CDR3 DNA is TGTGCCATCAGTATAGGGGGAACTGAAGCTTTCTTT. Protein sequence: CAISIGGTEAFF.

The chain recombines TRBV20-1 with TRBJ2-7, with 9 bases aligning to TRBD1. The CDR3 extends over 14 amino acids. V dropped 1 base and J dropped 6; count of bases not matched to a gene: 7. The germline CDR1 and CDR2 sequences are DFQATT and SNEGSKA (reference sequence). The CDR3 coding sequence is TGCAGTGCTAGAGGGCAACAGGGGGCAGGCGAGCAGTACTTC. This codes for CSARGQQGAGEQYF.